Listed below are T cell receptor beta chains from one sample, sequenced in a study of cytomegalovirus exposure and HLA in healthy donors. Only in-frame clones appear in the TCRdb table, and some are missing; sequencing was by immunoSEQ multiplex PCR. Among around 110,000 clones listed, roughly 79% were seen once. The sample taken for sequencing was PBMCs. The receptors stem from a woman aged 18 to 35 in good health and CMV-seronegative. CDR3s include the opening cysteine and the closing phenylalanine or tryptophan. D genes are given only for firm matches. Clone sizes are given selectively: once, few, many, or a class where the clone is expanded.

TRBJ1-6	-	-	TRBV7-3	TGTGCCAGCAGCCTTACGGGACACCAAAATTCACCCCTCCACTTT	CASSLTGHQNSPLHF
TRBJ2-1	-	-	TRBV7-9	TGTGCCAGCAGCTTAGTGGTCGGCAGGGGATACAATGAGCAGTTCTTC	CASSLVVGRGYNEQFF
TRBJ1-6	-	-	TRBV11-2	TGTGCCAGCAGCTTATTGACTTCCTATAATTCACCCCTCCACTTT	CASSLLTSYNSPLHF
TRBJ1-1	-	-	TRBV14	TGTGCCAGCAGCCAAGTAGGGCGGGGGCGAATGAACACTGAAGCTTTCTTT	CASSQVGRGRMNTEAFF
TRBJ1-5	TRBD1	-	TRBV19	TGTGCCAGTAGTATTCGCTCCCGGGACAGGGATCCCCAGCATTTT	CASSIRSRDRDPQHF
TRBJ2-1	TRBD2	once	TRBV4-2	TGTGCCAGCAGCCAAGAACTAGCGCGAACCTCCTACAATGAGCAGTTCTTC	CASSQELARTSYNEQFF
TRBJ2-1	TRBD2	-	TRBV5-4	TGTGCCACCTATCCCGGGACTAGCGGGGGGGTGAGGAATGAGCAGTTCTTC	CATYPGTSGGVRNEQFF
TRBJ2-1	TRBD1	-	TRBV6-5	TGTGCCAGCAGTACAGGGACAGGGCATTTCAATGAGCAGTTCTTC	CASSTGTGHFNEQFF
TRBJ1-2	-	-	TRBV30	TGTGCCTGGAGTGTAACGTTGTGGCAGGTAGAGGGCTACACCTTC	CAWSVTLWQVEGYTF
TRBJ1-4	TRBD1	-	TRBV5-1	TGCGCCAGCAGCCGGAAGGGCGGGACTGGGACAGCAACTAATGAAAAACTGTTTTTT	CASSRKGGTGTATNEKLFF
TRBJ1-6	TRBD1	-	TRBV28	TGTGCCAGTGAACAACAGGGGGCGAATTCACCCCTCCACTTT	CASEQQGANSPLHF
TRBJ1-6	-	-	TRBV7-9	TGTGCCAGCAGCTCCTTACGAGGAGCGAGCTCCTATAATTCACCCCTCCACTTT	CASSSLRGASSYNSPLHF
TRBJ2-5	-	-	TRBV28	TGTGCCAGCAGTTCCCCGGGACAAAAGTGGGAGACCCAGTACTTC	CASSSPGQKWETQYF
TRBJ2-7	-	once	TRBV5-1	TGCGCCAGCAGCTTGGAGTCCTCAGGGTTCAAGTACTTC	CASSLESSGFKYF
TRBJ2-7	-	once	TRBV10-3	TGTGCCATCAGTGAGTCGACGGGATCCTACGAGCAGTACTTC	CAISESTGSYEQYF
TRBJ1-1	TRBD1	-	TRBV6-1	TGTGCCAGCAGTGGAAGACAGGGCGTAGGCACTGAAGCTTTCTTT	CASSGRQGVGTEAFF
TRBJ1-2	TRBD1	-	TRBV10-2	TGCGCCAGCGGGGATACAGGGGGCCGGGGCTACACCTTC	CASGDTGGRGYTF
TRBJ2-5	TRBD2	-	TRBV7-3	TGTGCCAGCAGTTTCGGGGGGGGAGAGACCCAGTACTTC	CASSFGGGETQYF
TRBJ1-5	TRBD1	-	TRBV7-9	TGTGCCAGCAGTTCGGACAGGGAGGCAAATCAGCCCCAGCATTTT	CASSSDREANQPQHF
TRBJ2-7	-	-	TRBV7-2	TGTGCCAGCAGCCCCGGTCGTACTATCTCCTACGAGCAGTACTTC	CASSPGRTISYEQYF
TRBJ2-2	-	-	TRBV2	TGTGCCAGCATCCTCCCGGGGGCAGGGGGAAACACCGGGGAGCTGTTTTTT	CASILPGAGGNTGELFF
TRBJ1-5	-	once	TRBV6-5	TGTGCCACCCAAGGAGGTACGGGTGACAATCAGCCCCAGCATTTT	CATQGGTGDNQPQHF
TRBJ2-7	TRBD1	few	TRBV6-4	TGTGCCAGCAGTGAGGGGACAGGGGGCTACGAGCAGTACTTC	CASSEGTGGYEQYF
TRBJ1-3	TRBD1	-	TRBV6-5	TGTGCCAGCAGCCGGGGACAGGGGGCAAACACCATATATTTT	CASSRGQGANTIYF
TRBJ2-1	-	-	TRBV5-3	TGTGCCAGAAGCGTAAGTCGGACGGGATTTAATGAGCAGTTCTTC	CARSVSRTGFNEQFF
TRBJ1-6	-	few	TRBV5-6	TGTGCCAGCAGCTTTGGGGCAAATTCACCCCTCCACTTT	CASSFGANSPLHF
TRBJ2-7	TRBD1	-	TRBV19	TGTGCCAGTAGAATGGCAGGGGGCGCTAATAACTACGAGCAGTACTTC	CASRMAGGANNYEQYF
TRBJ1-5	-	once	TRBV5-5	TGTGCCAGCAGCCTGAGGTTACAGGGGCCCCAGCATTTT	CASSLRLQGPQHF
TRBJ1-2	-	-	TRBV5-1	TGCGCCAGCAGCCCCCAGGCAGGGGCATCTGGGGGCTACACCTTC	CASSPQAGASGGYTF
TRBJ1-5	TRBD1	-	TRBV28	TGTGCCAGCAGCCTGACAGGGGGCGGTCAGCCCCAGCATTTT	CASSLTGGGQPQHF
TRBJ2-7	TRBD1	-	TRBV2	TGTGCCAGCAGTCCACCGGGACAGGGTTCCGACGAGCAGTACTTC	CASSPPGQGSDEQYF
TRBJ2-1	TRBD2	-	TRBV4-1	TGCGCCAGCAGCCAAGGCCCCCCAGCGGGGGGATACAATGAGCAGTTCTTC	CASSQGPPAGGYNEQFF
TRBJ1-1	TRBD1	once	TRBV15	TGTGCCACCAGCAAATGGACAGGATCCGAAGCTTTCTTT	CATSKWTGSEAFF
TRBJ1-1	-	-	TRBV7-6	TGTGCCAGCAGCTTAGTACAGGGATCGAACACTGAAGCTTTCTTT	CASSLVQGSNTEAFF
TRBJ1-6	TRBD1	-	TRBV10-3	TGTGCCATCAGTCAGGGGGCGCTGAATTCACCCCTCCACTTT	CAISQGALNSPLHF